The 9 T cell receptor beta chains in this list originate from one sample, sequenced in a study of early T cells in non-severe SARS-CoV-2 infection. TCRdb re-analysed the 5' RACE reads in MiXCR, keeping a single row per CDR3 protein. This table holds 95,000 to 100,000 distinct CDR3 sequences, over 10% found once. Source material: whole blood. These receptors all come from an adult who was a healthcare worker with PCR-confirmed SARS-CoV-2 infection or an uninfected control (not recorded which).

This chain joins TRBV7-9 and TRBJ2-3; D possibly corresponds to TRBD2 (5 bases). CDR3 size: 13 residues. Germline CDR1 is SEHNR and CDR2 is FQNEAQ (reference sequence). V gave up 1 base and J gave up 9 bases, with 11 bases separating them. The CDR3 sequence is CASSLERKDTQYF. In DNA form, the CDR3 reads TGTGCCAGCAGCTTAGAGCGGAAAGACACGCAGTATTTT.

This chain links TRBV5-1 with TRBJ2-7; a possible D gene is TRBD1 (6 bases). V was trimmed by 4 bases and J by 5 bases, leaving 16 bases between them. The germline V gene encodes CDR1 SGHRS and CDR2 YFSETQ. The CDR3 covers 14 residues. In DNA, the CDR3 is TGCGCCAGCAGCCAAGGACAGTCGGCCCACGAGCAGTACTTC. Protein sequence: CASSQGQSAHEQYF. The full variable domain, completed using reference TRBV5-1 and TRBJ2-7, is KAGVTQTPRYLIKTRGQQVTLSCSPISGHRSVSWYQQTPGQGLQFLFEYFSETQRNKGNFPGRFSGRQFSNSRSEMNVSTLELGDSALYLCASSQGQSAHEQYFGPGTRLTVT.

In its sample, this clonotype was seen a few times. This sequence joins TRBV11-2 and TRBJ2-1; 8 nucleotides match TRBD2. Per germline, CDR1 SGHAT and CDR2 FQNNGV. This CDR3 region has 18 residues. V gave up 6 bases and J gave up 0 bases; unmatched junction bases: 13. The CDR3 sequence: CASRAPRRGGPSYNEQFF. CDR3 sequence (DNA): TGTGCCAGCAGGGCTCCCCGACGGGGGGGTCCCTCCTACAATGAGCAGTTCTTC.

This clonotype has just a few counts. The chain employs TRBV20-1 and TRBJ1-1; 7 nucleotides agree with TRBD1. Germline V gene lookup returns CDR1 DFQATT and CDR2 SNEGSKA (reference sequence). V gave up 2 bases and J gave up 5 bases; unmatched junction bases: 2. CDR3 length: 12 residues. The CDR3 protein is CSARRGRTEAFF. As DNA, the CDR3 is TGCAGTGCTAGAAGGGGGCGAACTGAAGCTTTCTTT.

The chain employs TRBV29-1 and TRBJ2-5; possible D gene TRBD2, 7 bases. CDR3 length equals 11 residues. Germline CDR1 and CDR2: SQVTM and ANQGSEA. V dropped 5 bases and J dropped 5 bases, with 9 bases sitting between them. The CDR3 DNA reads TGCAGCGTTCGGGGGGCCGAGACCCAGTACTTC. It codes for CSVRGAETQYF.

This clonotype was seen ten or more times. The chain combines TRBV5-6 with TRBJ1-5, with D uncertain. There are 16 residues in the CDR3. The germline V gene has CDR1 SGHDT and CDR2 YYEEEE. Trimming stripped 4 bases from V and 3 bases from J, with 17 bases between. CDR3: CASSRTDGVSNQPQHF. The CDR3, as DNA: TGTGCCAGCAGCCGGACGGATGGCGTCTCCAATCAGCCCCAGCATTTT.

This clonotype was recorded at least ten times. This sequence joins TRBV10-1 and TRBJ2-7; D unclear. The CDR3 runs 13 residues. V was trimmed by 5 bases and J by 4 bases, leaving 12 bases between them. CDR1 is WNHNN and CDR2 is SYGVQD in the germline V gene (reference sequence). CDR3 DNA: TGCGCCAGCAGTTCGGGCCACCAATACGAGCAGTACTTC. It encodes CASSSGHQYEQYF.

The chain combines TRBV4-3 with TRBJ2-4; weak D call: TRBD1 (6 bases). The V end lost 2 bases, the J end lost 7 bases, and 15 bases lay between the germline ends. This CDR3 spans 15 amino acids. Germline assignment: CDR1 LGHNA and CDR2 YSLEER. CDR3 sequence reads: CASSQYRTVWNIQYF. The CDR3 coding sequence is TGCGCCAGCAGCCAATATAGGACAGTCTGGAACATTCAGTACTTC.

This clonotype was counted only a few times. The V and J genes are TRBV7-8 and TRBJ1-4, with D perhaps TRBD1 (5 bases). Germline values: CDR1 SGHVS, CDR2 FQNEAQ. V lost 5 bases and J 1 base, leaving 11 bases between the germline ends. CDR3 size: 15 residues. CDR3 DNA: TGTGCCAGCAGCGGGGCAGCGGGAACTAATGAAAAACTGTTTTTT. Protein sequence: CASSGAAGTNEKLFF.